The clone carrying this T cell receptor (beta chain) occurred a few times. No antigen is known for it. Each of the donors had about 9.9 milliliters of peripheral blood drawn into EDTA-treated Vacutainer tubes. Per sample, no less than 5.5 micrograms of total RNA were extracted. The sample belongs to a study of blood T cells in healthy people across ages. About the research overall: About one barcoded beta molecule was captured per two T cells (by template switching). General study points: Roughly linear age-related decline in beta diversity appeared, significant by age about 40.

V lost 3 bases and J 4 bases, leaving 18 bases between the germline ends. The length of the CDR3 is 16 residues. Germline V gene data show CDR1 as MDHEN and CDR2 as SYDVKM. The authors ran a second PCR of 7 to 11 cycles using a sample-barcoded 5' primer and a J-beta primer mix. Each CDR3 protein gets one entry after TCRdb re-called the 5' RACE reads with MiXCR. Among 1.5 million to 2 million distinct CDR3 sequences, approximately 28% were seen once, and the ten largest hold around 7.7%. Sample: blood. V is TRBV28 and J is TRBJ1-2; D uncertain. The receptor was derived from a woman aged 30 to 39 in good health. The CDR3 protein is CASSLGSRGSFYGYTF. CDR3 coding DNA: TGTGCCAGCAGTTTGGGGTCCCGAGGGTCTTTCTATGGCTACACCTTC.